The T cell receptor beta chain under discussion was sequenced for a study of long-term antiretroviral therapy in people with HIV. At survey level, the immunoSEQ assay was run in its v3.0 version. The protocol was immunoSEQ multiplex PCR, while the TCRdb copy is restricted to in-frame clones and leaves out a portion. The data show under 20,000 clones, with around 80% seen just once and 4% to 5% held by the top ten. CDR1 is LGHNA and CDR2 is YNFKEQ in the germline V gene. The CDR3 consists of 13 residues. The V gene lost 2 bases and the J gene lost 2 bases, with 6 bases spanning the gap. V usage is TRBV4-2 and J usage is TRBJ1-1; D call uncertain. Specimen: unsorted PBMCs, collected 0.1 years before starting antiretroviral therapy. This sequence originates from a man aged 18 to 29 with HIV. CDR3 sequence: CASSQPGNTEAFF. The DNA for the CDR3 is TGTGCCAGCAGCCAACCGGGCAACACTGAAGCTTTCTTT.